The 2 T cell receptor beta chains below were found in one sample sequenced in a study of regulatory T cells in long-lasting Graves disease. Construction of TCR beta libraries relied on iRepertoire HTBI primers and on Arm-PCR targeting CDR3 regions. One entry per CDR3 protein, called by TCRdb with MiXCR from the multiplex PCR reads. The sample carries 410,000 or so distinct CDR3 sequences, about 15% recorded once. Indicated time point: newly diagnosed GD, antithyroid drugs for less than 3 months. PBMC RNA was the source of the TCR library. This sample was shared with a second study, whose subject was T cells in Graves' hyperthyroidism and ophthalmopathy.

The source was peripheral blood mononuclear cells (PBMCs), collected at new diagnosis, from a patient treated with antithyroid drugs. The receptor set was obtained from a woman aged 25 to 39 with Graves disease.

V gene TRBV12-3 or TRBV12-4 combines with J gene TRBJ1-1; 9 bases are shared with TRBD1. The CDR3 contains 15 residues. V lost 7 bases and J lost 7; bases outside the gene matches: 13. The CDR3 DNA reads TGTGCCAGCAAAGCTACAGGGGGCCCTACGAGTGAAGCTTTCTTT. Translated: CASKATGGPTSEAFF.

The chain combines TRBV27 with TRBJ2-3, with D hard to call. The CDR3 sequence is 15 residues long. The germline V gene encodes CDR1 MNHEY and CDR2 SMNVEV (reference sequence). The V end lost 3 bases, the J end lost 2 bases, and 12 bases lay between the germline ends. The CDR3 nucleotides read TGTGCCAGCAGTTTCCAGAACTTAGACACAGATACGCAGTATTTT. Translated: CASSFQNLDTDTQYF.